Below, 22 T cell receptor beta chains from the same sample are listed, as sequenced in a study of PD-L1 blockade in urothelial cancer. Sequenced by immunoSEQ multiplex PCR; TCRdb stores in-frame clones only, minus some. Of roughly 39,000 clones listed, around 89% were seen once; the top ten hold 1.5% to 2%. This specimen was PBMCs, taken around atezolizumab (anti-PD-L1) treatment. The source is a man aged 55 to 70 with urothelial cancer.

The rearrangement uses TRBV7-6 and TRBJ2-5; possible D gene TRBD2, 5 bases. This CDR3 region has 14 residues. CDR1 and CDR2 from the germline V gene are SGHVS and FNYEAQ. V dropped 3 bases and J dropped 6 bases, with 14 bases sitting between them. The CDR3 DNA sequence: TGTGCCAGCAGCTTGAGGGCCTCTAAGAAGACCCAGTACTTC. The encoded protein is CASSLRASKKTQYF. Looking up the rest from reference TRBV7-6 and TRBJ2-5 gives the full variable domain: GAGVSQSPRYKVTKRGQDVALRCDPISGHVSLYWYRQALGQGPEFLTYFNYEAQQDKSGLPNDRFSAERPEGSISTLTIQRTEQRDSAMYRCASSLRASKKTQYFGPGTRLLVL.

The chain links TRBV28 to TRBJ1-3; 7 nucleotides match TRBD1. The CDR3 extends over 16 amino acids. Germline values: CDR1 MDHEN, CDR2 SYDVKM. V was pared by 2 bases and J by 2 bases, with 6 bases of the junction left unmatched. CDR3 nucleotides: TGTGCCAGCAGTTTACTCAGGGGGAAGGCTGGAAACACCATATATTTT. This gives the protein CASSLLRGKAGNTIYF.

V and J are TRBV5-1 and TRBJ2-1; 7 bases map to TRBD1. CDR3 length: 15 residues. Trimming cost V 0 bases and J 5 bases; bases outside gene matches: 5. Looked up from germline, CDR1 is SGHRS and CDR2 is YFSETQ. The CDR3 region has the DNA TGCGCCAGCAGCTTGGGACAGGGTAGCCACAATGAGCAGTTCTTC. Translation: CASSLGQGSHNEQFF.

This chain links TRBV14 with TRBJ2-3; 8 bases line up with TRBD2. The trim removed 3 bases at V and 6 bases at J, leaving 2 bases unmatched. The CDR3 consists of 13 residues. CDR1 and CDR2 (germline): SGHDN, FVKESK. The CDR3 loop reads CASSHGRADTQYF. In DNA form, the CDR3 reads TGTGCCAGCAGCCACGGGAGGGCCGATACGCAGTATTTT.

V and J are TRBV14 and TRBJ1-1; D unresolved. Per the germline V gene, CDR1 is SGHDN and CDR2 is FVKESK. The CDR3 runs to 13 residues. Trimming took off 0 bases at V and 12 bases at J, with 14 bases between the two ends. The CDR3 nucleotides are TGTGCCAGCAGCCAAGATTTTGCAGGCGCCCCTTTCTTT. Translation gives CASSQDFAGAPFF.

The chain combines TRBV27 with TRBJ2-2, with D possibly TRBD2 on 7 matching bases. This CDR3 spans 13 amino acids. The V and J ends lost 6 bases and 6 bases respectively, with 11 bases between them. Germline loops: CDR1 MNHEY, CDR2 SMNVEV (reference sequence). The CDR3 bases are TGTGCCAGCAGGAGGGGGGGCGCCGGGGAGCTGTTTTTT. As protein: CASRRGGAGELFF.

This sequence joins TRBV5-8 and TRBJ1-2; D unclear. The CDR3 contains 14 residues. V was clipped by 1 base and J by 0 bases, with 7 bases between them. The V gene's germline CDR1 is SGHTS and CDR2 YDEGEE. The CDR3 region is CASSLRLANYGYTF. The CDR3 DNA reads TGTGCCAGCAGCTTGCGGTTAGCTAACTATGGCTACACCTTC.

Here the CDR3 reads CASSPPRTEAFF. The DNA of the CDR3 is TGTGCCAGCAGCCCTCCGCGGACTGAAGCTTTCTTT. This rearrangement joins TRBV28 to TRBJ1-1; D is uncertain. Trimming removed 6 bases from V and 5 bases from J, with 10 bases in between. The CDR3 has 12 amino acids. Per the germline V gene, CDR1 is MDHEN and CDR2 is SYDVKM.

This sequence joins TRBV5-1 and TRBJ2-3; 12 bases align to TRBD1. The germline CDR1 and CDR2 sequences are SGHRS and YFSETQ. V shed 4 bases and J 4 bases; nucleotides not matched to a gene: 4. This CDR3 contains 15 residues. The CDR3 loop is CASSPGTGGADTQYF. The CDR3 DNA sequence: TGCGCCAGCAGCCCGGGGACAGGGGGCGCAGATACGCAGTATTTT.

The V call is TRBV5-1, the J call TRBJ2-7; 10 bases line up with TRBD1. This CDR3 is built from 13 residues. Looked up from germline, CDR1 is SGHRS and CDR2 is YFSETQ. V gave up 3 bases and J gave up 5 bases; unmatched junction bases: 2. The CDR3 DNA follows: TGCGCCAGCAGCTGGGACAGGGGACACGAGCAGTACTTC. Translation: CASSWDRGHEQYF.

This clone was recorded only once. The gene calls are TRBV6-1 and TRBJ1-1; a weak D match, TRBD1 (5 bases). The CDR3 covers 17 residues. CDR1 and CDR2 (germline): MNHNS, SASEGT. The V gene lost 4 bases and the J gene lost 0 bases, with 18 bases spanning the gap. CDR3 DNA: TGTGCCAGCAGTGTGCAGGCCCCGGGGGGGATGAACACTGAAGCTTTCTTT. Its protein is CASSVQAPGGMNTEAFF.

V gene TRBV28 combines with J gene TRBJ2-7; TRBD2 aligns across 11 bases. The germline V gene encodes CDR1 MDHEN and CDR2 SYDVKM. This CDR3 has 14 amino acids. V gave up 5 bases and J gave up 5 bases; unmatched junction bases: 5. For the CDR3, the DNA is TGTGCCAGCAGTGGGAGTAGCGGGGGGGACGAGCAGTACTTC. Protein sequence: CASSGSSGGDEQYF. The full variable domain, in which reference TRBV28 and TRBJ2-7 provide the parts outside the CDR3, is DVKVTQSSRYLVKRTGEKVFLECVQDMDHENMFWYRQDPGLGLRLIYFSYDVKMKEKGDIPEGYSVSREKKERFSLILESASTNQTSMYLCASSGSSGGDEQYFGPGTRLTVT.

The chain recombines TRBV5-1 with TRBJ1-1, with 9 positions matching TRBD1. Germline V gives CDR1 SGHRS, CDR2 YFSETQ. V lost 4 bases to trimming and J lost 0 bases; unmatched junction nucleotides: 10. The CDR3 is made up of 17 amino acids. CDR3 nucleotide sequence: TGCGCCAGCAGCCTGGCGGGACAGGGTCACCTGAACACTGAAGCTTTCTTT. Its translation: CASSLAGQGHLNTEAFF.

The chain couples TRBV9 to TRBJ1-2, with D hard to call. Germline-derived CDR1 and CDR2 are SGDLS and YYNGEE. The CDR3 length is 13 residues. The germline V and J ends were trimmed by 6 bases and 2 bases, with 11 bases remaining between them. CDR3 loop: CASTHKENYGYTF. The CDR3 DNA reads TGTGCCAGCACACACAAGGAGAACTATGGCTACACCTTC.

This clone was recorded only once. This chain joins TRBV28 and TRBJ2-7, with 11 bases identical to TRBD2. The V gene's germline CDR1 is MDHEN and CDR2 SYDVKM. CDR3 size: 19 residues. J gave up 1 base and V 0 bases, and 11 bases lay outside the gene matches. CDR3 loop: CASSLWGRTSGRLSYEQYF. CDR3 coding DNA: TGTGCCAGCAGTTTATGGGGTAGGACTAGCGGGCGCTTATCCTACGAGCAGTACTTC.

This chain links TRBV11-2 with TRBJ2-7, with a possible D match to TRBD2 (6 bases). The CDR3 contains 18 residues. Germline V lookup: CDR1 SGHAT, CDR2 FQNNGV. The V end was cut by 1 base, the J end by 0 bases, with 19 bases between. In DNA form, the CDR3 reads TGTGCCAGCAGCTTAGGGATCGGCAGGGAGGCTCTCTCCTACGAGCAGTACTTC. Translated: CASSLGIGREALSYEQYF.

The chain recombines TRBV7-3 with TRBJ2-1; D unclear. Trimming removed 5 bases at V and 10 bases at J, with 15 bases between. The germline V gene has CDR1 SGHTA and CDR2 FQGTGA. The CDR3 consists of 13 residues. CDR3 sequence (DNA): TGTGCCAGCAGCAACAGCCGCACAGCCGAGCAGTTCTTC. It codes for CASSNSRTAEQFF.

The chain carries TRBV6-1 and TRBJ1-2; D gene uncertain. The V gene lost 0 bases and the J gene lost 4 bases, with 9 bases spanning the gap. CDR3 size: 14 residues. The germline CDR1 and CDR2 sequences are MNHNS and SASEGT. CDR3 in DNA: TGTGCCAGCAGTGAAGCATTCGACACCTATGGCTACACCTTC. Translation: CASSEAFDTYGYTF.

V and J are TRBV4-3 and TRBJ1-2; D gene ambiguous. The CDR3 is made up of 15 amino acids. CDR1 is LGHNA, CDR2 YSLEER, per germline. V lost 0 bases and J lost 6, with 14 bases in between. CDR3 residues: CASSQDPGIAHGYTF. CDR3 coding DNA: TGCGCCAGCAGCCAAGACCCCGGGATCGCCCATGGCTACACCTTC.

The chain links TRBV5-4 to TRBJ2-3; 9 nucleotides agree with TRBD1. Trimming cost V 4 bases and J 6 bases; bases outside gene matches: 12. The CDR3 has 16 residues. Looked up from germline, CDR1 is SGHNT and CDR2 is YYREEE (reference sequence). Here the CDR3 reads CASSHGTGRVLDTQYF. The CDR3 coding sequence is TGTGCCAGCAGCCATGGGACAGGGAGAGTTCTGGATACGCAGTATTTT.

The chain joins TRBV5-4 to TRBJ2-7; 11 bases map to TRBD2. The CDR3 has 17 amino acids. Germline assignment: CDR1 SGHNT and CDR2 YYREEE (reference sequence). V dropped 4 bases and J dropped 0; count of bases not matched to a gene: 9. The CDR3 loop is CASSPGTSGSSSYEQYF. Written as DNA, the CDR3 is TGTGCCAGCAGCCCCGGGACTAGCGGTTCTAGCTCCTACGAGCAGTACTTC.

The V call is TRBV4-1, the J call TRBJ1-1, with D perhaps matching TRBD1 (5 bases). Per the germline V gene, CDR1 is MGHRA and CDR2 is YSYEKL. There are 14 residues in the CDR3. Trimming stripped 2 bases from V and 1 base from J, with 8 bases between. The CDR3 is CASSQFGQNTEAFF. The CDR3 DNA follows: TGCGCCAGCAGCCAATTTGGACAGAACACTGAAGCTTTCTTT.